These T cell receptor beta chains were read from a single sample in a study of blood T cell repertoires in COVID-19. Produced via immunoSEQ multiplex PCR; TCRdb's table is partial and in-frame only. The table shows around 200,000 clones, with approximately 83% occurring only once. Sequenced sample: peripheral blood. All receptors come from a woman in her thirties or forties with active or convalescent COVID-19. Each CDR3 is given with its conserved first and last residue. A D gene is named only where the DNA matches it firmly. Clone size is not always given. Where it is, it says once, few, many or a class for expanded clones.

J: TRBJ2-7; V: TRBV5-1; D: .; size: .; CDR3: CASSSYSIAYEQYF; DNA: TGCGCCAGCAGCTCTTACTCTATAGCCTACGAGCAGTACTTC
J: TRBJ2-5; V: TRBV7-2; D: .; size: .; CDR3: CASSLGPIDSYF; DNA: TGTGCCAGCAGCTTAGGACCAATAGACTCGTACTTC
J: TRBJ1-2; V: TRBV6-5; D: TRBD1; size: few; CDR3: CASSAGGFYYGYTF; DNA: TGTGCCAGCAGCGCAGGGGGCTTCTACTATGGCTACACCTTC
J: TRBJ2-1; V: TRBV11-3; D: .; size: few; CDR3: CASSFGIYNEQFF; DNA: TGTGCCAGCAGCTTCGGTATCTACAATGAGCAGTTCTTC
J: TRBJ2-5; V: TRBV5-4; D: .; size: .; CDR3: CASSLESGTRETQYF; DNA: TGTGCCAGCAGCTTGGAGAGCGGGACAAGGGAGACCCAGTACTTC
J: TRBJ2-3; V: TRBV7-2; D: .; size: .; CDR3: CASSLVWWASTDTQYF; DNA: TGTGCCAGCAGCTTAGTATGGTGGGCGAGCACAGATACGCAGTATTTT
J: TRBJ2-7; V: TRBV29-1; D: .; size: .; CDR3: CSVESGPEQYF; DNA: TGCAGCGTTGAATCAGGGCCCGAGCAGTACTTC
J: TRBJ2-7; V: TRBV4-3; D: .; size: .; CDR3: CASSQGEWRQRTSYEQYF; DNA: TGCGCCAGCAGCCAAGGTGAGTGGAGACAGAGGACCTCCTACGAGCAGTACTTC
J: TRBJ2-3; V: TRBV5-1; D: TRBD2; size: .; CDR3: CASSLAAGGFTDTQYF; DNA: TGCGCCAGCAGCTTAGCAGCGGGAGGGTTCACAGATACGCAGTATTTT
J: TRBJ2-7; V: TRBV5-4; D: TRBD2; size: .; CDR3: CASSLALGSGGYEQYF; DNA: TGTGCCAGCAGCTTGGCTTTAGGTAGCGGGGGCTACGAGCAGTACTTC
J: TRBJ2-7; V: TRBV6-2/TRBV6-3; D: TRBD1; size: .; CDR3: CASSPGQGSWQYF; DNA: TGTGCCAGCAGTCCGGGACAGGGGTCTTGGCAGTACTTC
J: TRBJ2-2; V: TRBV27; D: .; size: once; CDR3: CASSFTSLTGELFF; DNA: TGTGCCAGCAGTTTTACTAGCCTCACCGGGGAGCTGTTTTTT
J: TRBJ2-7; V: TRBV2; D: TRBD1; size: once; CDR3: CASSADRDSYEQYF; DNA: TGTGCCAGCAGTGCGGACAGGGACTCCTACGAGCAGTACTTC
J: TRBJ1-3; V: TRBV14; D: TRBD1; size: .; CDR3: CASSQDGYPGTDSGNTIYF; DNA: TGTGCCAGCAGCCAGGACGGATACCCCGGGACAGACTCTGGAAACACCATATATTTT
J: TRBJ2-1; V: TRBV24-1; D: TRBD2; size: .; CDR3: CATSERGRRGEQFF; DNA: TGTGCCACCAGTGAGCGGGGGAGAAGGGGTGAGCAGTTCTTC
J: TRBJ2-6; V: TRBV5-1; D: TRBD2; size: few; CDR3: CASSVGGFLASGANVLTF; DNA: TGCGCCAGCAGCGTGGGAGGGTTCCTCGCCTCTGGGGCCAACGTCCTGACTTTC
J: TRBJ2-1; V: TRBV6-5; D: TRBD2; size: .; CDR3: CASSSSGANEQFF; DNA: TGTGCCAGCAGTTCAAGCGGGGCAAATGAGCAGTTCTTC
J: TRBJ1-2; V: TRBV6-5; D: TRBD1; size: .; CDR3: CASSTRQGNYGYTF; DNA: TGTGCCAGCAGTACCAGACAGGGGAACTATGGCTACACCTTC
J: TRBJ2-5; V: TRBV11-3; D: .; size: .; CDR3: CASSLDTAGRETQYF; DNA: TGTGCCAGCAGCTTAGATACGGCGGGGCGAGAGACCCAGTACTTC
J: TRBJ1-5; V: TRBV7-2; D: TRBD1; size: .; CDR3: CASSLTGGNQPQHF; DNA: TGTGCCAGCAGCTTGACAGGGGGCAATCAGCCCCAGCATTTT
J: TRBJ2-1; V: TRBV29-1; D: .; size: once; CDR3: CSVESGNPYNEQFF; DNA: TGCAGCGTTGAATCAGGGAACCCGTACAATGAGCAGTTCTTC
J: TRBJ1-5; V: TRBV28; D: .; size: few; CDR3: CASSLVVGQPQHF; DNA: TGTGCCAGCAGTTTGGTGGTCGGTCAGCCCCAGCATTTT
J: TRBJ2-7; V: TRBV19; D: TRBD2; size: .; CDR3: CASSPLGTSGRDPYEQYF; DNA: TGTGCCAGTAGTCCCTTGGGGACTAGCGGGAGGGATCCCTACGAGCAGTACTTC
J: TRBJ1-2; V: TRBV5-4; D: .; size: once; CDR3: CASSLVGYRDPYGYTF; DNA: TGTGCCAGCAGCTTGGTGGGGTACAGGGACCCCTATGGCTACACCTTC
J: TRBJ2-1; V: TRBV11-3; D: .; size: .; CDR3: CASSSGGIVNEQFF; DNA: TGTGCCAGCAGCTCGGGGGGCATAGTCAATGAGCAGTTCTTC
J: TRBJ2-3; V: TRBV18; D: .; size: few; CDR3: CASSPVSRGTDTQYF; DNA: TGTGCCAGCTCACCAGTGTCTCGGGGCACAGATACGCAGTATTTT
J: TRBJ2-3; V: TRBV23-1; D: TRBD1; size: .; CDR3: CASSPKSGGDDTDTQYF; DNA: TGCGCCAGCAGCCCAAAATCAGGGGGCGACGACACAGATACGCAGTATTTT
J: TRBJ1-1; V: TRBV6-5; D: .; size: .; CDR3: CASTQGRNTEAFF; DNA: TGTGCCAGCACTCAGGGGCGGAACACTGAAGCTTTCTTT
J: TRBJ1-4; V: TRBV6-2/TRBV6-3; D: TRBD1; size: .; CDR3: CASSYGDRSNEKLFF; DNA: TGTGCCAGCAGTTATGGGGACAGATCTAATGAAAAACTGTTTTTT
J: TRBJ1-6; V: TRBV5-4; D: .; size: .; CDR3: CASSLAFNSPLHF; DNA: TGTGCCAGCAGCTTGGCGTTCAATTCACCCCTCCACTTT
J: TRBJ2-3; V: TRBV29-1; D: TRBD1; size: .; CDR3: CSVRDRDTDTQYF; DNA: TGCAGCGTCCGGGACAGAGATACAGATACGCAGTATTTT
J: TRBJ2-6; V: TRBV2; D: .; size: .; CDR3: CASCSGPSGANVLTF; DNA: TGTGCCTCCTGTTCTGGGCCCTCTGGGGCCAACGTCCTGACTTTC
J: TRBJ1-2; V: TRBV4-2; D: .; size: .; CDR3: CASSQDPLAANYGYTF; DNA: TGTGCCAGCAGCCAAGATCCTTTGGCTGCTAACTATGGCTACACCTTC
J: TRBJ2-7; V: TRBV30; D: .; size: .; CDR3: CAWSPRTLSYEQYF; DNA: TGTGCCTGGAGTCCCCGAACACTATCCTACGAGCAGTACTTC
J: TRBJ1-4; V: TRBV19; D: .; size: few; CDR3: CASSRRSLGTNEKLFF; DNA: TGTGCCAGTAGCCGAAGGTCCCTGGGCACTAATGAAAAACTGTTTTTT
J: TRBJ2-7; V: TRBV15; D: .; size: .; CDR3: CATSSAKVGGTWYEQYF; DNA: TGTGCCACCAGCAGTGCGAAAGTAGGCGGGACTTGGTACGAGCAGTACTTC
J: TRBJ2-3; V: TRBV11-3; D: TRBD1; size: .; CDR3: CASSVLQGNTQYF; DNA: TGTGCCAGCAGCGTACTACAGGGGAACACGCAGTATTTT
J: TRBJ1-3; V: TRBV24-1; D: .; size: .; CDR3: CATSAGNTIYF; DNA: TGTGCCACCAGTGCAGGAAACACCATATATTTT
J: TRBJ2-5; V: TRBV4-2; D: TRBD2; size: .; CDR3: CASSLRLAGGKETQYF; DNA: TGTGCCAGCAGCCTAAGACTAGCGGGGGGGAAAGAGACCCAGTACTTC
J: TRBJ2-3; V: TRBV12-5; D: .; size: .; CDR3: CASGLPSEGTDTQYF; DNA: TGTGCTAGTGGTTTGCCAAGCGAGGGCACAGATACGCAGTATTTT
J: TRBJ1-1; V: TRBV5-3; D: TRBD1; size: once; CDR3: CARSHVGGPEAFF; DNA: TGTGCCAGAAGCCATGTAGGGGGCCCCGAAGCTTTCTTT
J: TRBJ2-3; V: TRBV4-1; D: .; size: few; CDR3: CASTQHKGGTDTQYF; DNA: TGCGCCAGCACCCAACATAAGGGGGGGACAGATACGCAGTATTTT
J: TRBJ2-5; V: TRBV18; D: .; size: once; CDR3: CASSSTLKETQYF; DNA: TGTGCCAGCTCATCAACTTTGAAAGAGACCCAGTACTTC
J: TRBJ2-7; V: TRBV6-1; D: TRBD2; size: .; CDR3: CASGLITGLSYEQYF; DNA: TGTGCCAGCGGACTCATAACGGGACTATCCTACGAGCAGTACTTC
J: TRBJ1-4; V: TRBV2; D: .; size: .; CDR3: CATKAGKANEKLFF; DNA: TGTGCCACCAAAGCCGGGAAAGCTAATGAAAAACTGTTTTTT
J: TRBJ2-1; V: TRBV3-1/TRBV3-2; D: TRBD2; size: .; CDR3: CASSRSSGRHSDEQFF; DNA: TGTGCCAGCAGCCGCTCTAGCGGGAGGCACTCGGATGAGCAGTTCTTC
J: TRBJ1-5; V: TRBV11-2; D: .; size: .; CDR3: CASSFIGNQPQHF; DNA: TGTGCCAGCAGCTTCATAGGCAATCAGCCCCAGCATTTT
J: TRBJ1-1; V: TRBV25-1; D: TRBD1; size: .; CDR3: CASSNQGANTEAFF; DNA: TGTGCCAGCTCCAACCAGGGGGCGAACACTGAAGCTTTCTTT
J: TRBJ2-1; V: TRBV6-2/TRBV6-3; D: TRBD2; size: .; CDR3: CASSYGRGLGRYNNEQFF; DNA: TGTGCCAGCAGTTACGGGAGGGGACTTGGACGCTACAACAATGAGCAGTTCTTC
J: TRBJ1-2; V: TRBV27; D: TRBD1; size: .; CDR3: CASRTGGGYTF; DNA: TGTGCCAGCAGGACAGGGGGTGGCTACACCTTC